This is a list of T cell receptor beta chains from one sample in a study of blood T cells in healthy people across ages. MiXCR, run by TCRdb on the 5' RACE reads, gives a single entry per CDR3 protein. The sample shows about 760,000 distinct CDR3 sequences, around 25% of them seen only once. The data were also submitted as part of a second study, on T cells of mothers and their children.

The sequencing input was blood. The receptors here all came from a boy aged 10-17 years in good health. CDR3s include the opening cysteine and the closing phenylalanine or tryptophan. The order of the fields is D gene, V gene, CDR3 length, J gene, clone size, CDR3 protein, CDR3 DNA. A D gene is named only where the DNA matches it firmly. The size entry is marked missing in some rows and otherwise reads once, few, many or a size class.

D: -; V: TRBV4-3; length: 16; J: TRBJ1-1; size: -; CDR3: CASSQGDRLMNTEAFF; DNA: TGCGCCAGCAGCCAAGGCGACAGGCTCATGAACACTGAAGCTTTCTTT
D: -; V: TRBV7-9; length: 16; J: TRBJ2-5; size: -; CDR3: CASSSVPTTVKETQYF; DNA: TGTGCCAGCAGCTCTGTCCCGACGACAGTGAAAGAGACCCAGTACTTC
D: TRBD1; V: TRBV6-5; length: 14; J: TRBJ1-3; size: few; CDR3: CASSLGQGPHTIYF; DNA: TGTGCCAGCAGTTTGGGACAGGGTCCCCACACCATATATTTT
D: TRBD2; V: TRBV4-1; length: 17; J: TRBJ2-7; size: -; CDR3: CASSLGGSAGSSYEQYF; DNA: TGCGCCAGCAGCCTGGGGGGGTCGGCGGGTAGCTCCTACGAGCAGTACTTC
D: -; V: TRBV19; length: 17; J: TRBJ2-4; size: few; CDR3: CASSIGGDVWAKNIQYF; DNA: TGTGCCAGTAGTATTGGTGGAGATGTGTGGGCCAAAAACATTCAGTACTTC
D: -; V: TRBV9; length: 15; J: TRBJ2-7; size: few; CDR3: CASSVEPGLAYEQYF; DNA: TGTGCCAGCAGCGTAGAGCCCGGACTCGCCTACGAGCAGTACTTC
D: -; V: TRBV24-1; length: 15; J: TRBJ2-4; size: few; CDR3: CATSDKDPAKNIRYF; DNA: TGTGCCACCAGTGATAAGGACCCTGCCAAAAACATTCGGTACTTC
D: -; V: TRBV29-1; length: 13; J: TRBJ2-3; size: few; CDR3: CSVGAGDVDTQYF; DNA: TGCAGCGTTGGCGCAGGGGATGTTGATACGCAGTATTTT
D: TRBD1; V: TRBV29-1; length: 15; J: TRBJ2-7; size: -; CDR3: CSVDFGTGYANEQYF; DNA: TGCAGCGTTGATTTCGGGACAGGGTACGCCAACGAGCAGTACTTC
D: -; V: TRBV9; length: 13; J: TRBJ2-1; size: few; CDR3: CASSVVGVGEQFF; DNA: TGTGCCAGCAGCGTAGTTGGGGTGGGTGAGCAGTTCTTC
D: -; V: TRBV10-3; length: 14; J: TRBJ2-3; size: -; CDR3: CAISSGLGPEAQYF; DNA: TGTGCCATCAGTTCAGGTTTGGGACCGGAAGCGCAGTATTTT
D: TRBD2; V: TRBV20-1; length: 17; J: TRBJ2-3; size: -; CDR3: CSAGGAILAGGADTQYF; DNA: TGCAGTGCTGGAGGGGCCATACTAGCGGGAGGGGCAGATACGCAGTATTTT
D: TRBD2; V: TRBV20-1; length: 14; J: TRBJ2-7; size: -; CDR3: CSASAGGLSYEQYF; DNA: TGCAGTGCTAGTGCGGGAGGGCTTTCCTACGAGCAGTACTTC
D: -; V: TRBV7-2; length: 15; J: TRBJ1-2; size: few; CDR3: CASSITGNSPYGYTF; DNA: TGTGCCAGCAGCATTACCGGGAATTCCCCTTATGGCTACACCTTC
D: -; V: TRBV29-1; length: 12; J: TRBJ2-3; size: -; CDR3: CSVIADSDTQYF; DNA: TGCAGCGTTATAGCGGATTCTGATACGCAGTATTTT
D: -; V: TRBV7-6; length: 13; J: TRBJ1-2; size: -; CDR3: CASSPNVNYGYTF; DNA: TGTGCCAGCAGCCCGAACGTGAACTATGGCTACACCTTC
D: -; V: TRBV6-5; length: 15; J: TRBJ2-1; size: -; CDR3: CASRSPGLEYNEQFF; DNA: TGTGCCAGCAGGTCCCCCGGGTTGGAGTACAATGAGCAGTTCTTC
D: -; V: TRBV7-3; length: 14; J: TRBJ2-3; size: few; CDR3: CASSPGLLTDTQYF; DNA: TGTGCCAGCAGCCCGGGACTGTTAACAGATACGCAGTATTTT
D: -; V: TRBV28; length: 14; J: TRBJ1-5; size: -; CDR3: CASSFKGYDRPQHF; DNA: TGTGCCAGCAGTTTCAAAGGGTATGATCGGCCCCAGCATTTT
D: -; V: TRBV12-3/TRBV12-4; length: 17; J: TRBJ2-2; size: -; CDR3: CASSWERLEAPTGELFF; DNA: TGTGCCAGCAGTTGGGAAAGACTAGAGGCACCAACCGGGGAGCTGTTTTTT
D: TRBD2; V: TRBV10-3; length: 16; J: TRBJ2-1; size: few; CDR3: CAISETGTSGGNEQFF; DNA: TGTGCCATCAGTGAAACCGGGACTAGCGGGGGGAATGAGCAGTTCTTC
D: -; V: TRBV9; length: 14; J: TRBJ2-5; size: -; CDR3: CARGVKRGGETQYF; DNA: TGTGCCAGAGGAGTAAAAAGGGGCGGGGAGACCCAGTACTTC
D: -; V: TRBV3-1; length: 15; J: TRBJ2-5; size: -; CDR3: CASSFLPAHQETQYF; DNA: TGTGCCAGCAGCTTCCTCCCGGCCCACCAAGAGACCCAGTACTTC
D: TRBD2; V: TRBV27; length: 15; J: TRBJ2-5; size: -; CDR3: CASSNMGLAGETQYF; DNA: TGTGCCAGCTCAAACATGGGCCTAGCGGGAGAGACCCAGTACTTC
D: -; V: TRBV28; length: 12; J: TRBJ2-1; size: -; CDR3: CASSEFGPEQFF; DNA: TGTGCCAGCAGTGAATTCGGGCCCGAGCAGTTCTTC